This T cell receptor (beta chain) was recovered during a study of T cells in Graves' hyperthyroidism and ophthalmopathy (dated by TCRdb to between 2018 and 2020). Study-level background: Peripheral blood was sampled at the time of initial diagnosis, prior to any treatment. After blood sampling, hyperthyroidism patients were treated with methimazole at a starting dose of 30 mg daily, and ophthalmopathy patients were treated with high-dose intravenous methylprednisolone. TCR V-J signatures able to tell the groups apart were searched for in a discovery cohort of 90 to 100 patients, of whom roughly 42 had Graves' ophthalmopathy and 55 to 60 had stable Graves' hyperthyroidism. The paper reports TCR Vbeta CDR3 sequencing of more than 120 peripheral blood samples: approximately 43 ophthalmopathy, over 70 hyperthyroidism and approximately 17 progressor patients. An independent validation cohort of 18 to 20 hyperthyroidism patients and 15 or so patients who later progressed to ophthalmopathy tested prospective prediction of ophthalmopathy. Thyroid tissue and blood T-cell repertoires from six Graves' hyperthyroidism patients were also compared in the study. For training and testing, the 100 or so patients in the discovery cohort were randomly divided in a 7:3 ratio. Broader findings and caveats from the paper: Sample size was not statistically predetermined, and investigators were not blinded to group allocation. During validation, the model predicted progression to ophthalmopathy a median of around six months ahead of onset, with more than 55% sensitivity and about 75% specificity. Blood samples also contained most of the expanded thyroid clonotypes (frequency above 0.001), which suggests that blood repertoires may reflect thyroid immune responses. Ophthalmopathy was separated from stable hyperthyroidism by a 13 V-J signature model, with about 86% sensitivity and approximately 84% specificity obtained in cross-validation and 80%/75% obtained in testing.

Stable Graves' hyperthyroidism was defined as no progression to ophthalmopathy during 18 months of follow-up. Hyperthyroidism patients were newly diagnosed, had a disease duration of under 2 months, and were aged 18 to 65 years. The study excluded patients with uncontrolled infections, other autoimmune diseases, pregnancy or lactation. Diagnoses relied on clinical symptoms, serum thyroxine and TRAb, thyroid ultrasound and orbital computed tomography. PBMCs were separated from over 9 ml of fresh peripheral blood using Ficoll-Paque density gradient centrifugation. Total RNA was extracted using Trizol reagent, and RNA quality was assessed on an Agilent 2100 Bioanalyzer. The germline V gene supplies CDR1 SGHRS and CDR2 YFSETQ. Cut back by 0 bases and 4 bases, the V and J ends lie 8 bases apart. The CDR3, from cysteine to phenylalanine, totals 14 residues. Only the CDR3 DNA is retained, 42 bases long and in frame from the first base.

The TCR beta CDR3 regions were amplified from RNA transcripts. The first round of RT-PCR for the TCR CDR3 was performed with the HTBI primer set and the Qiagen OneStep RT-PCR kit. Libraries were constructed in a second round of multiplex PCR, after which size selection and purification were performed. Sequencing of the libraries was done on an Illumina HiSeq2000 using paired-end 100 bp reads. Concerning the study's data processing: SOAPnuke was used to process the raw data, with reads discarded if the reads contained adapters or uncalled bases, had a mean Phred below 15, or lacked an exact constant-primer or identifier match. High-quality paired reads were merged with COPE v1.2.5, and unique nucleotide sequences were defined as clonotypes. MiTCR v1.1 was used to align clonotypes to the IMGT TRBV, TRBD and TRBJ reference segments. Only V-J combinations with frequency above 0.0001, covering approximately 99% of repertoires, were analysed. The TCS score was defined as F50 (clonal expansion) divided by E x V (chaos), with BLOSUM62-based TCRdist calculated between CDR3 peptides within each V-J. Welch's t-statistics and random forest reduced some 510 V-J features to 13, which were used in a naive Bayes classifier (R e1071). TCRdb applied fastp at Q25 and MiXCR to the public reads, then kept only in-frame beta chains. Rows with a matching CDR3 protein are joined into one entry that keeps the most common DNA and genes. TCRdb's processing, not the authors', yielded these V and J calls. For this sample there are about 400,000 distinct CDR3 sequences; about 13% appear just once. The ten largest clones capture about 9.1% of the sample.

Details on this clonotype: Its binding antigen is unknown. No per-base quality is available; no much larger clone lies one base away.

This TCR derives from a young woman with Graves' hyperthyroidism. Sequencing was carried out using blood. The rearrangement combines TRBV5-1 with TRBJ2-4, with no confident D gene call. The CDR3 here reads CASSLDSAKNIQYF. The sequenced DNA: TGCGCCAGCAGCTTGGACTCAGCTAAAAACATTCAGTACTTC.